The 26 T cell receptor beta chains below were found in one sample sequenced in a study of T cell responses to AZD1222 COVID-19 vaccine. TCRdb's table, derived via immunoSEQ multiplex PCR, lists solely in-frame clones and lacks some. The sample carries about 130,000 clones, roughly 84% recorded once. The sequences come from peripheral blood, collected on day 0 of AZD1222 vaccination. The receptors here all came from an adult in good health.

This clone has just a few counts. This chain connects TRBV6-4 to TRBJ2-3; 8 bases fit TRBD2. With 7 bases clipped from V and 2 bases from J, the junction kept 8 bases outside the gene matches. Germline assignment: CDR1 MRHNA and CDR2 SNTAGT. This CDR3 spans 15 amino acids. In DNA form, the CDR3 reads TGTGCCAGCAAAGCGGCGGGGGGTTCCACAGATACGCAGTATTTT. It codes for CASKAAGGSTDTQYF.

This chain connects TRBV13 to TRBJ2-1, with 9 bases fitting TRBD1. J was trimmed by 5 bases and V by 4 bases; bases with no gene match: 9. The CDR3 runs 16 residues. CDR1 and CDR2 from the germline V gene are PRHDT and FYEKMQ (reference sequence). CDR3 in amino acids: CASSWAGTGIDNEQFF. As DNA, the CDR3 is TGTGCCAGCAGCTGGGCCGGGACAGGGATCGACAATGAGCAGTTCTTC.

The V and J genes are TRBV7-3 and TRBJ2-1; D is possibly TRBD1 (6 bases). V was trimmed by 5 bases and J by 5 bases, leaving 13 bases between them. Germline V gene data show CDR1 as SGHTA and CDR2 as FQGTGA. This CDR3 has 14 amino acids. Written as DNA, the CDR3 is TGTGCCAGCAGCGTTGGACAGATTGACAATGAGCAGTTCTTC. Protein: CASSVGQIDNEQFF.

The genes are TRBV7-8 and TRBJ1-1, with D possibly TRBD1 on 5 matching bases. This CDR3 comprises 16 residues. Germline V gives CDR1 SGHVS, CDR2 FQNEAQ. The V end was cut by 5 bases, the J end by 0 bases, with 16 bases between. The CDR3 bases are TGTGCCAGCAGCGCGCGCAGGGTGTCGGTGAACACTGAAGCTTTCTTT. It encodes CASSARRVSVNTEAFF.

Only a few counts were recorded for this clone. This rearrangement joins TRBV4-1 to TRBJ2-7; D unclear. The germline V gene has CDR1 MGHRA and CDR2 YSYEKL. Trimming left V 0 bases short and J 5 bases short, with 8 bases between. The CDR3 spans 13 residues. CDR3 protein: CASSQDRVHEQYF. CDR3 in DNA: TGCGCCAGCAGCCAAGATAGGGTCCACGAGCAGTACTTC.

The V call is TRBV7-9, the J call TRBJ1-6; TRBD1 might be the D (5 bases). Germline lookup yields CDR1 SEHNR and CDR2 FQNEAQ (reference sequence). V was clipped by 6 bases and J by 8 bases, with 14 bases between them. CDR3 size: 14 residues. The CDR3 nucleotides are TGTGCCAGCAGGCCGGGACTCAGCGATTCACCCCTCCACTTT. Protein: CASRPGLSDSPLHF.

V gene TRBV27 combines with J gene TRBJ2-1; TRBD2 might be the D (5 bases). The CDR3 loop spans 15 amino acids. V lost 3 bases and J lost 8, with 17 bases in between. The V gene's germline CDR1 is MNHEY and CDR2 SMNVEV (reference sequence). CDR3 in DNA: TGTGCCAGCAGTTTTGAGCGGAACGGCGCGGATGAGCAGTTCTTC. Translating it yields CASSFERNGADEQFF.

V gene TRBV9 combines with J gene TRBJ2-2, with no clear D. Trimming stripped 2 bases from V and 6 bases from J, with 14 bases between. Germline V lookup: CDR1 SGDLS, CDR2 YYNGEE. The CDR3 spans 15 residues. DNA for the CDR3: TGTGCCAGCAGCGTGGACCCGCTTGGCGCCGGGGAGCTGTTTTTT. Protein product: CASSVDPLGAGELFF. The full variable domain, completed using reference TRBV9 and TRBJ2-2, is DSGVTQTPKHLITATGQRVTLRCSPRSGDLSVYWYQQSLDQGLQFLIQYYNGEERAKGNILERFSAQQFPDLHSELNLSSLELGDSALYFCASSVDPLGAGELFFGEGSRLTVL.

This clone was recorded a few times. This chain connects TRBV2 to TRBJ1-2; D ambiguous. The V gene lost 4 bases and the J gene lost 3 bases, with 9 bases spanning the gap. The CDR3 is 13 amino acids. The germline V gene has CDR1 SNHLY and CDR2 FYNNEI. The CDR3 loop is CASSVGIDYGYTF. CDR3 sequence (DNA): TGTGCCAGCAGTGTCGGGATTGACTATGGCTACACCTTC.

The gene calls are TRBV21-1 and TRBJ1-3. TRBV21-1 is an annotated pseudogene. The CDR3 totals 17 residues. The DNA for the CDR3 is TGTGCCAGCAGCAAAGGGCGCCGAGGAAGGATTAGAAACACCATATATTTT. Protein: CASSKGRRGRIRNTIYF.

The chain recombines TRBV7-2 with TRBJ1-3, with D perhaps matching TRBD1 (5 bases). Germline lookup yields CDR1 SGHTA and CDR2 FQGNSA. V shed 8 bases and J shed 1 base, with 12 bases lying between them. This CDR3 has 14 amino acids. The CDR3 region has the DNA TGTGCCAGCGCCAAGGCAGGGTCTGGAAACACCATATATTTT. It translates to CASAKAGSGNTIYF.

V usage is TRBV7-2 and J usage is TRBJ1-1; 7 bases map to TRBD1. V shed 5 bases and J 1 base; nucleotides not matched to a gene: 4. The germline gives CDR1 SGHTA, CDR2 FQGNSA. This CDR3 comprises 14 residues. Here the CDR3 reads CASSLRQGNTEAFF. In DNA, the CDR3 is TGTGCCAGCAGCCTACGACAGGGGAACACTGAAGCTTTCTTT.

The V and J genes are TRBV5-1 and TRBJ1-2, with a weak D call TRBD1 (5 bases). From germline, CDR1 is SGHRS and CDR2 YFSETQ. This CDR3 is 13 amino acids long. The ends were cut back, 0 bases at V and 3 bases at J, with 6 bases in the middle. The DNA for the CDR3 is TGCGCCAGCAGCTTGGAAGGGGACTATGGCTACACCTTC. It codes for CASSLEGDYGYTF.

The chain employs TRBV10-3 and TRBJ1-1; D uncertain. This CDR3 comprises 13 residues. Germline V gene lookup returns CDR1 ENHRY and CDR2 SYGVKD. Trimming took off 3 bases at V and 1 base at J, with 6 bases between the two ends. CDR3 nucleotide sequence: TGTGCCATCAGTGACCCCAAGAACACTGAAGCTTTCTTT. Translated: CAISDPKNTEAFF.

The rearrangement uses TRBV12-2 and TRBJ1-4; TRBD1, the D gene given by the table, was not confirmed from the DNA. TRBV12-2 is tagged as a pseudogene. The CDR3 runs 16 residues. CDR3 nucleotides: TGTGCAAGTCGCTTAGCGGGACAGGGGGTAAATGAAAAACTGTTTTTT. This translates into CASRLAGQGVNEKLFF.

V is TRBV6-2 or TRBV6-3 and J is TRBJ2-7, with D possibly being TRBD1 (6 bases). The CDR3 runs to 13 residues. Trimming cost V 4 bases and J 3 bases, with 10 bases left between them. Per germline, CDR1 MNHEY and CDR2 SVGEGT. CDR3 protein: CASSFLDSYEQYF. The CDR3 coding sequence is TGTGCCAGCAGTTTTTTGGACAGCTACGAGCAGTACTTC.

The chain uses TRBV29-1 and TRBJ2-1, with 8 nucleotides matching TRBD2. The CDR3 consists of 14 residues. Trimming at V came to 5 bases and at J to 7 bases, leaving 10 bases not matched to a gene. Germline lookup yields CDR1 SQVTM and CDR2 ANQGSEA. The CDR3 region has the DNA TGCAGCGTTTTGGGAGCGGGAGAGGGTAATGAGCAGTTCTTC. The encoded protein is CSVLGAGEGNEQFF.

The V gene is TRBV19, the J gene TRBJ2-2; D remains ambiguous. V lost 7 bases, J lost 4 bases, and 16 bases lay in between. The V gene's germline CDR1 is LNHDA and CDR2 SQIVND (reference sequence). The CDR3 consists of 15 residues. CDR3 residues: CASTLPSLVTGELFF. The CDR3 nucleotides read TGTGCCAGTACCCTACCTTCTCTAGTCACCGGGGAGCTGTTTTTT.

This clone has only a few counts. The chain is built from TRBV7-7 and TRBJ1-3; 8 bases match TRBD1. Germline V CDR1 and CDR2: SSHAT, FNYEAQ (reference sequence). The CDR3 has 14 residues. Unmatched junction bases numbered 0, after V lost 5 bases and J lost 0 bases. This CDR3 is CASSGQGSGNTIYF. CDR3 DNA sequence: TGTGCCAGCAGCGGACAGGGCTCTGGAAACACCATATATTTT.

The chain recombines TRBV7-2 with TRBJ1-5, with a weak D call TRBD1 (5 bases). Trimming stripped 5 bases from V and 2 bases from J, with 10 bases between. Germline V lookup: CDR1 SGHTA, CDR2 FQGNSA. The CDR3 loop spans 14 amino acids. The CDR3 nucleotides read TGTGCCAGCAGCCCCGGGGACCGCAATCAGCCCCAGCATTTT. Amino acid sequence: CASSPGDRNQPQHF.

CDR3 nucleotides: TGTGCCAGCAGCCTTCGGACCAAAGCCACTGAAGCTTTCTTT. Translated: CASSLRTKATEAFF. This sequence joins TRBV9 and TRBJ1-1; no clear D. Trimming shortened V by 4 bases and J by 4 bases, and 14 bases separated the two germline ends. The CDR3 loop spans 14 amino acids. CDR1 and CDR2 from the germline V gene are SGDLS and YYNGEE. Full variable domain (missing parts from reference TRBV9 and TRBJ1-1): DSGVTQTPKHLITATGQRVTLRCSPRSGDLSVYWYQQSLDQGLQFLIQYYNGEERAKGNILERFSAQQFPDLHSELNLSSLELGDSALYFCASSLRTKATEAFFGQGTRLTVV.

The rearrangement joins TRBV6-5 to TRBJ1-6; 9 bases align to TRBD1. V was pared by 2 bases and J by 9 bases, with 5 bases of the junction left unmatched. This CDR3 region has 15 residues. Germline lookup yields CDR1 MNHEY and CDR2 SVGAGI. CDR3 loop: CASSYRGQGLSPLHF. For the CDR3, the DNA is TGTGCCAGCAGTTACCGGGGACAGGGACTTTCACCCCTCCACTTT.

This chain links TRBV20-1 with TRBJ1-5; the D is unclear. CDR1 is DFQATT, CDR2 SNEGSKA, per germline (reference sequence). CDR3 length: 11 amino acids. V lost 0 bases and J lost 11, with 8 bases in between. CDR3 in DNA: TGCAGTGCTAGAGACTACATGTCCCAGCATTTT. Its translation: CSARDYMSQHF.

The genes are TRBV7-8 and TRBJ2-5; D is uncertain. Germline CDR1 is SGHVS and CDR2 is FQNEAQ. V was clipped by 5 bases and J by 4 bases, with 11 bases between them. There are 13 residues in the CDR3. Written as DNA, the CDR3 is TGTGCCAGCAGCGGAATGACGAGAGAGACCCAGTACTTC. Translating gives CASSGMTRETQYF.

The chain joins TRBV6-5 to TRBJ2-3, with D perhaps matching TRBD2 (5 bases). The CDR3 runs 15 residues. Germline V CDR1 and CDR2: MNHEY, SVGAGI. Trimming stripped 2 bases from V and 1 base from J, with 10 bases between. The CDR3 region is CASSYGGLGTDTQYF. CDR3 nucleotide sequence: TGTGCCAGCAGTTACGGCGGGCTTGGCACAGATACGCAGTATTTT.

This sequence joins TRBV5-5 and TRBJ2-2, with 9 bases lining up with TRBD1. Germline lookup yields CDR1 SGHKS and CDR2 YYEKEE (reference sequence). Trimming cost V 4 bases and J 5 bases; bases outside gene matches: 12. The CDR3 extends over 17 amino acids. CDR3 region: CASSPGQGILRTGELFF. For the CDR3, the DNA is TGTGCCAGCAGCCCAGGACAGGGGATTTTGAGGACCGGGGAGCTGTTTTTT.